These 25 T cell receptor beta chains originate from one sample sequenced in a study of immune heterogeneity within non-small cell lung tumors. Template was bulk tumor genomic DNA, 550 to 650 ng per sample. While surgery was under way, several biopsies spaced far apart were taken per primary tumor. Curative operations were performed on patients who had untreated, newly diagnosed non-small cell lung cancer. With 32 V and 13 J primers, multiplex PCR amplified the TCR beta CDR3. TCRdb re-called the multiplex PCR reads with MiXCR, one entry per CDR3 protein. There are fewer than 4,500 distinct CDR3 sequences in the sample; 24% occur only once, and over 7.5% lies in the top ten. The source material was lung tumor tissue. These receptors were taken from a man between 50 and 59 years old with non-small cell lung cancer.

As for this clonotype: This may come from a read error, since a much larger clone is one base off. The CDR3 reads CANSRSLVGGLEDTQYF. The CDR3 coding sequence is TGTGCCAACAGCCGTTCTCTAGTGGGGGGGCTGGAAGATACGCAGTATTTT. The V gene is TRBV3-1, the J gene TRBJ2-3; a weak D match, TRBD2 (7 bases). Germline CDR1 LGHDT, CDR2 YNNKEL (reference sequence). The length of the CDR3 is 17 residues.

This clonotype has at least ten counts. The chain links TRBV2 to TRBJ2-1; 7 bases agree with TRBD2. This CDR3 is built from 13 residues. Germline CDR1 and CDR2: SNHLY and FYNNEI. Trimming at V came to 6 bases and at J to 8 bases, leaving 7 bases not matched to a gene. The CDR3 region has the DNA TGTGCCAGCAGGCGACTAGCCGGGGATGAGCAGTTCTTC. The encoded protein is CASRRLAGDEQFF.

This clonotype was observed a handful of times. A much larger clone lies a single base off, so this may be a read error. CDR3 region: CSASTISGPYNEQLF. The DNA for the CDR3 is TGCAGTGCTAGTACGATTAGCGGACCCTACAATGAGCAGTTATTC. J is TRBJ2-1 and V is TRBV20-1, with D tentatively TRBD2 (6 bases). The CDR3 length is 15 residues. CDR1 is DFQATT and CDR2 is SNEGSKA in the germline V gene (reference sequence).

In its sample, this clonotype ranks as medium-sized. The chain recombines TRBV6-1 with TRBJ2-3; 8 bases agree with TRBD1. Per germline, CDR1 MNHNS and CDR2 SASEGT. The CDR3 is 15 residues long. V gave up 6 bases and J gave up 1 base; unmatched junction bases: 6. CDR3 amino acids: CASRRTGLGTDTQYF. The CDR3 DNA sequence: TGTGCCAGCAGAAGGACAGGGTTAGGCACAGATACGCAGTATTTT.

About this clonotype: A much larger clone differs by one base, so this may be a read error. The chain has TRBV7-3 and TRBJ1-2, with 9 bases lining up with TRBD1. The V gene's germline CDR1 is SGHTA and CDR2 FQGTGA. The CDR3 has 16 amino acids. Here the CDR3 reads CASGLTGGGQDYGYTF. The CDR3 DNA follows: TGTGCCAGCGGCTTAACAGGGGGCGGGCAAGACTATGGCTACACCTTC.

By share, this clonotype counts as medium-sized. The chain has TRBV5-1 and TRBJ2-3; 8 bases agree with TRBD1. Germline values: CDR1 SGHRS, CDR2 YFSETQ. Losses at the gene ends were 5 bases for V and 2 bases for J; bases not matched to a gene: 7. This CDR3 has 15 amino acids. The CDR3 nucleotides read TGCGCCAGCAGAGCTACAGGGGGGAACACAGATACGCAGTATTTT. Translated: CASRATGGNTDTQYF.

Relative to its sample, this clonotype is medium-sized. CDR3 loop: CASSIDRNTGELFF. The CDR3 nucleotides read TGTGCCAGTAGTATAGATAGGAACACCGGGGAGCTGTTTTTT. The V and J genes are TRBV19 and TRBJ2-2, with D unclear. This CDR3 is 14 amino acids long. The germline gives CDR1 LNHDA, CDR2 SQIVND (reference sequence). V lost 0 bases and J lost 1, with 3 bases in between.

This clonotype is termed medium-sized. CDR3 in DNA: TGTGCCAGCAGCGGCCGGGGGTACGAGCAGTACTTC. This codes for CASSGRGYEQYF. This sequence joins TRBV19 and TRBJ2-7, with D possibly TRBD2 on 6 matching bases. CDR3 size: 12 residues. V gave up 9 bases and J gave up 4 bases, with 13 bases separating them. Looked up from germline, CDR1 is LNHDA and CDR2 is SQIVND (reference sequence).

By share of the sample, this clonotype is medium-sized (0.01 to 0.1%). J is TRBJ2-7 and V is TRBV20-1; D is undetermined. Germline V gives CDR1 DFQATT, CDR2 SNEGSKA (reference sequence). V lost 3 bases and J lost 4, with 7 bases in between. CDR3 length equals 11 residues. CDR3 nucleotides: TGCAGTGCTAGTTCGCGATACGAGCAGTACTTC. Encoded protein: CSASSRYEQYF.

The sample holds many counts of this clonotype. This chain links TRBV3-1 with TRBJ1-4; no firm D call. The V end was cut by 0 bases, the J end by 2 bases, with 1 base between. The CDR3 runs 13 residues. CDR1 is LGHDT, CDR2 YNNKEL, per germline (reference sequence). CDR3 DNA: TGTGCCAGCAGCCAAGACACTAATGAAAAACTGTTTTTT. This translates into CASSQDTNEKLFF. Full variable domain (rest looked up from reference TRBV3-1 and TRBJ1-4): DTAVSQTPKYLVTQMGNDKSIKCEQNLGHDTMYWYKQDSKKFLKIMFSYNNKELIINETVPNRFSPKSPDKAHLNLHINSLELGDSAVYFCASSQDTNEKLFFGSGTQLSVL.

This clonotype rates as medium-sized. The chain links TRBV7-8 to TRBJ1-1, with unresolved D. The germline V gene has CDR1 SGHVS and CDR2 FQNEAQ. Trimming took off 1 base at V and 5 bases at J, with 8 bases between the two ends. This CDR3 spans 13 amino acids. This CDR3 reads CASSLEGWTEAFF. CDR3 sequence (DNA): TGTGCCAGCAGCTTAGAAGGGTGGACTGAAGCTTTCTTT.

This clonotype was observed a few times. V and J are TRBV7-2 and TRBJ2-4; D possibly corresponds to TRBD2 (6 bases). CDR3 size: 17 residues. V dropped 5 bases and J dropped 0 bases, with 17 bases sitting between them. Germline CDR1 SGHTA, CDR2 FQGNSA. The DNA of the CDR3 is TGTGCCAGCAGCACAACGGGGAGGAACCTAGCCAAAAACATTCAGTACTTC. The encoded protein is CASSTTGRNLAKNIQYF.

This clonotype is judged medium-sized. This chain uses TRBV6-1 with TRBJ1-2, with TRBD1 identical over 7 bases. Germline V gene data show CDR1 as MNHNS and CDR2 as SASEGT. This CDR3 spans 14 amino acids. The V and J ends lost 6 bases and 4 bases, in that order; junction bases with no gene match: 8. The CDR3 DNA reads as TGTGCCAGCAGCCAACAGGGGATCGGCTATGGCTACACCTTC. Its translation: CASSQQGIGYGYTF.

This clonotype was counted ten times or more. V gene TRBV30 combines with J gene TRBJ2-1; TRBD2 aligns across 7 bases. CDR3 length equals 15 residues. The V and J ends lost 0 bases and 2 bases, in that order; junction bases with no gene match: 4. Germline CDR1 GTSNPN, CDR2 SVGIG (reference sequence). The chain's CDR3 is CAWSVGLAAYNEQFF. CDR3 DNA: TGTGCCTGGAGTGTTGGGCTAGCGGCCTACAATGAGCAGTTCTTC. Variable domain in full (rest from reference TRBV30 and TRBJ2-1): SQTIHQWPATLVQPVGSPLSLECTVEGTSNPNLYWYRQAAGRGLQLLFYSVGIGQISSEVPQNLSASRPQDRQFILSSKKLLLSDSGFYLCAWSVGLAAYNEQFFGPGTRLTVL.

In its sample, this clonotype is medium-sized. The chain is built from TRBV28 and TRBJ1-2; 7 bases line up with TRBD1. Germline CDR1 is MDHEN and CDR2 is SYDVKM. V shed 8 bases, J shed 8 bases, and the junction held 11 bases outside the gene matches. This CDR3 is built from 13 residues. The CDR3: CASFRQGTSGYTF. CDR3 DNA sequence: TGTGCCAGCTTTCGACAGGGCACGAGCGGCTACACCTTC.

The J gene is TRBJ1-6, the V gene TRBV6-5; D unresolved. Germline V gene sequence: CDR1 MNHEY, CDR2 SVGAGI. V shed 2 bases and J shed 8 bases, with 10 bases lying between them. The CDR3 length is 14 residues. As DNA, the CDR3 is TGTGCCAGCAGTTACAAACCCTACGATTCACCCCTCCACTTT. The encoded protein is CASSYKPYDSPLHF.

On this clonotype: Compared with germline, one end of the junction differs, possibly owing to a read error. The rearrangement uses TRBV7-2 and TRBJ1-5; no clear D gene. The CDR3 spans 13 residues. CDR1 is SGHTA, CDR2 FQGNSA, per germline. The CDR3 sequence is CANSPMGNQPRHF. The DNA for the CDR3 is TGTGCCAACAGCCCCATGGGCAATCAGCCCCGGCATTTT.

Relative to its sample, this clonotype is medium-sized. The chain carries TRBV4-2 and TRBJ1-1; tentative D call: TRBD1 (6 bases). From germline, CDR1 is LGHNA and CDR2 YNFKEQ. The CDR3 has 16 amino acids. Between the trimmed V and J ends, which lost 4 bases and 0 bases, there was a span of 15 bases. The CDR3 spells CASSPIRTEVNTEAFF. The DNA of the CDR3 is TGTGCCAGCAGCCCCATCCGGACAGAGGTGAACACTGAAGCTTTCTTT.

This clonotype is categorized as large. This chain links TRBV6-1 with TRBJ1-6, with a possible D match to TRBD1 (5 bases). The V gene's germline CDR1 is MNHNS and CDR2 SASEGT. V lost 0 bases and J 7 bases, leaving 13 bases between the germline ends. The CDR3 spans 16 residues. CDR3 sequence reads: CASSEAYRNRNSPLHF. The CDR3 DNA is TGTGCCAGCAGTGAAGCGTACAGGAACCGCAATTCACCCCTCCACTTT.

This clonotype is labeled medium-sized. The junction departs from germline at one end; a sequencing error may be responsible. The V and J genes are TRBV5-8 and TRBJ2-7; possibly TRBD2 for D (5 bases). CDR3 length: 15 residues. Germline loops: CDR1 SGHTS, CDR2 YDEGEE. The CDR3 reads CASSLGGRTSDEQYF. The CDR3 DNA sequence: TGTGCCAGCAGCTTGGGAGGGAGAACCTCCGACGAGCAGTACTTC.

This clonotype is medium-sized in the sample. The V and J genes are TRBV9 and TRBJ1-5; TRBD1 agrees at 9 bases. CDR3 length equals 15 residues. Germline V gives CDR1 SGDLS, CDR2 YYNGEE. Germline trimming cut 4 bases from V and 3 bases from J; bases unmatched to any gene: 5. CDR3 loop: CASSLGQGANQPQHF. The DNA of the CDR3 is TGTGCCAGCAGCCTGGGACAGGGTGCCAATCAGCCCCAGCATTTT.

This clonotype is categorized as medium-sized. CDR3 in DNA: TGTGCCAGCAGTGATTCTCGGCAGATTAATGAAAAACTGTTTTTT. Translating it yields CASSDSRQINEKLFF. The chain combines TRBV2 with TRBJ1-4; D is uncertain. Per germline, CDR1 SNHLY and CDR2 FYNNEI. The ends were cut back, 3 bases at V and 4 bases at J, with 12 bases in the middle. The CDR3 consists of 15 residues.

This clonotype is medium-sized (0.01 to 0.1%) within its sample. The chain couples TRBV7-2 to TRBJ1-4; tentative D call: TRBD1 (6 bases). This CDR3 spans 15 amino acids. Per the germline V gene, CDR1 is SGHTA and CDR2 is FQGNSA. Trimming took off 2 bases at V and 7 bases at J, with 14 bases between the two ends. DNA of the CDR3: TGTGCCAGCAGCTTACAGGGGTCAGGGATTGAAAAACTGTTTTTT. It encodes CASSLQGSGIEKLFF.

By its share, this clonotype is medium-sized. The chain has TRBV20-1 and TRBJ1-3; D might be TRBD1 (5 bases). Germline V CDR1 and CDR2: DFQATT, SNEGSKA (reference sequence). The CDR3 is 13 amino acids. Trimming took off 6 bases at V and 1 base at J, with 10 bases between the two ends. This CDR3 is CSAPTVSGNTIYF. The CDR3 DNA is TGCAGTGCACCGACAGTATCTGGAAACACCATATATTTT.

This clonotype is termed medium-sized. The rearrangement links TRBV5-1 to TRBJ1-6; tentatively, D is TRBD1 (6 bases). The CDR3 is 16 amino acids. Per germline, CDR1 SGHRS and CDR2 YFSETQ. V was cut by 1 base and J by 8 bases, with 16 bases left in between. The CDR3 DNA reads as TGCGCCAGCAGCTTGAAGTTGGACAGCGTGGATTCACCCCTCCACTTT. Protein sequence: CASSLKLDSVDSPLHF.